This paragraph reports one T cell receptor (beta chain). What it recognizes is unknown. This sequence is one base from a far larger clone and is likely a read error. Unique molecular identifiers were incorporated into the prepared TCRbeta library. TCRdb reanalysed the PCR reads using MiXCR and keeps one entry per CDR3 protein. Counted here are hundreds of thousands of distinct CDR3 sequences, about 12% occurring once; the ten biggest clones make up roughly 0.84%. The germline gives CDR1 MNHEY, CDR2 SMNVEV (reference sequence). The CDR3 covers 13 residues. V gave up 8 bases and J gave up 6 bases; unmatched junction bases: 4. These data originate in a study of T-cell reconstitution after alpha-beta-depleted transplantation in children. The study's findings and limits: Recipient T cells and thymic progenitors that survived were the source of the high TCRbeta diversity seen at day 60 in some patients. The origin of alpha-beta T cells about two months after transplant was reportedly several hundred expanded graft clones. Once a year had passed after transplant, T-cell counts and diversity came mostly from newly produced T cells.

Specimen: PBMCs, collected before TCRalphabeta/CD19-depleted stem cell transplant. The genes are TRBV27 and TRBJ2-1; 10 bases line up with TRBD1. This sequence originates from a girl aged 2 to 9 with congenital amegakaryocytic thrombocytopenia, due to receive a stem cell transplant. CDR3 region: CASRWDRGNEQFF. CDR3 in DNA: TGTGCCAGCCGTTGGGACAGGGGCAATGAGCAGTTCTTC.